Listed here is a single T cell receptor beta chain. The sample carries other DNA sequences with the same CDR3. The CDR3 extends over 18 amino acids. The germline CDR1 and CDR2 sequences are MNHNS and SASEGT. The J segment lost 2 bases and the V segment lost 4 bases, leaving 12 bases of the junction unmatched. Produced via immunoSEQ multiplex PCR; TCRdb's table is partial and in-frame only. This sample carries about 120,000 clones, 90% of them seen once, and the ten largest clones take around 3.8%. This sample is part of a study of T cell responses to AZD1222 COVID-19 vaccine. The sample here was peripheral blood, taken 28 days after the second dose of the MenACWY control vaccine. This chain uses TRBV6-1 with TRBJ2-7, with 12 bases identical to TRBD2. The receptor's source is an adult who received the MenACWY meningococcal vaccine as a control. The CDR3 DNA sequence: TGTGCCAGCAGTGCCCTCAGACTAGCGGGGGCGGGTCCCTACGAGCAGTACTTC. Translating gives CASSALRLAGAGPYEQYF.